This TCR beta chain was obtained from a study of shared clonotypes between healthy human individuals. A remark on this clone: Its matching antigen is unknown.

V was clipped by 2 bases and J by 3 bases, with 7 bases between them. The CDR3 runs 12 residues. CDR1 and CDR2 (germline): GTSNPN, SVGIG (reference sequence). All donors qualified as healthy HIV-negative adults and had experienced no recent acute infections or vaccinations. Study-level points and caveats: Non-shared clonotypes had lower generation probabilities than those shared by all four donors.

Measured with immunoSEQ multiplex PCR; TCRdb has only the in-frame clones, and not every one. The table records roughly 410,000 clones, roughly 96% of them present only once. The sequenced material came from memory CD8+ T cells sorted from blood. Subset noted: CD45RO+ cells pooled with CCR7-negative TemRA cells. The sequence was obtained from a man aged 25 to 45 in good health. The chain employs TRBV30 and TRBJ1-2; D is uncertain. In DNA, the CDR3 is TGTGCCTGGAGTCGCTGGGACTATGGCTACACCTTC. Residues: CAWSRWDYGYTF.